The 14 T cell receptor beta chains in this list originate from one sample, sequenced in a study of blood T cell repertoires in COVID-19. Here immunoSEQ multiplex PCR was the method, and the copy in TCRdb shows in-frame clones only, minus some. Found here are under 250,000 clones, more than 70% of them singletons; the top ten hold more than 10%. Input material: peripheral blood. Source of these receptors: a human donor in a cohort sampled during active COVID-19.

V is TRBV7-2 and J is TRBJ1-1; possible D gene TRBD1, 5 bases. CDR1 SGHTA and CDR2 FQGNSA come from the germline V gene. The CDR3 length is 14 residues. Trimming pared 3 bases from V and 1 base from J, leaving 9 bases between. CDR3 loop: CASSFATGNTEAFF. In DNA, the CDR3 is TGTGCCAGCAGCTTTGCTACAGGGAACACTGAAGCTTTCTTT. Based on the CDR3 plus reference TRBV7-2 and TRBJ1-1, the full variable domain is GAGVSQSPSNKVTEKGKDVELRCDPISGHTALYWYRQSLGQGLEFLIYFQGNSAPDKSGLPSDRFSAERTGGSVSTLTIQRTQQEDSAVYLCASSFATGNTEAFFGQGTRLTVV.

The chain uses TRBV19 and TRBJ2-5; tentatively, D is TRBD2 (5 bases). Germline CDR1 and CDR2: LNHDA and SQIVND (reference sequence). This CDR3 region has 12 residues. V lost 6 bases to trimming and J lost 1 base, with 6 bases between them. CDR3 sequence (DNA): TGTGCCAGTAGGGACTTCCAAGAGACCCAGTACTTC. Protein: CASRDFQETQYF.

This clone was picked up many times. This chain connects TRBV5-4 to TRBJ2-2; the match to TRBD1 covers 8 bases. J lost 5 bases, V lost 4 bases, and 4 bases had no gene match. CDR3 length equals 14 residues. Germline V gene sequence: CDR1 SGHNT, CDR2 YYREEE (reference sequence). For the CDR3, the DNA is TGTGCCAGCAGCGCGGACAGGGCAACCGGGGAGCTGTTTTTT. This codes for CASSADRATGELFF.

The J gene is TRBJ2-1, the V gene TRBV18, with TRBD1 matching over 8 bases. CDR1 is KGHSH and CDR2 is LQKENI in the germline V gene. Trimming took 1 base from V and 7 from J; bases not matched to a gene: 0. The CDR3 runs 13 residues. The CDR3 is CASSPRQGNEQFF. The CDR3 coding sequence is TGTGCCAGCTCACCACGACAGGGGAATGAGCAGTTCTTC.

The chain recombines TRBV7-9 with TRBJ2-6; D uncertain. V lost 7 bases, J lost 1 base, and 11 bases lay in between. Germline loops: CDR1 SEHNR, CDR2 FQNEAQ (reference sequence). The CDR3 sequence is 15 residues long. CDR3 amino acids: CASKLQASGANVLTF. The DNA for the CDR3 is TGTGCCAGCAAATTGCAGGCTTCTGGGGCCAACGTCCTGACTTTC. Looking up the rest from reference TRBV7-9 and TRBJ2-6 gives the full variable domain: DTGVSQNPRHKITKRGQNVTFRCDPISEHNRLYWYRQTLGQGPEFLTYFQNEAQLEKSRLLSDRFSAERPKGSFSTLEIQRTEQGDSAMYLCASKLQASGANVLTFGAGSRLTVL.

The chain uses TRBV9 and TRBJ1-2; no definite D call. This CDR3 is built from 17 residues. The germline V gene has CDR1 SGDLS and CDR2 YYNGEE. V was cut by 4 bases and J by 8 bases, with 27 bases left in between. The chain's CDR3 is CASSHNSRRLWEWGYTF. The CDR3 coding sequence is TGTGCCAGCAGCCACAATTCCCGGCGTCTATGGGAGTGGGGCTACACCTTC.

In this sample, this clone turned up a few times. CDR3 DNA: TGTGCCAGCAGCCCGACAGTCAACACCGGGGAGCTGTTTTTT. The encoded protein is CASSPTVNTGELFF. The chain joins TRBV4-2 to TRBJ2-2; TRBD1 is a possible D gene (5 bases). This CDR3 is 14 amino acids long. CDR1 and CDR2 from the germline V gene are LGHNA and YNFKEQ. Trimming took 4 bases from V and 2 from J, leaving 8 bases between them.

The V gene is TRBV6-6, the J gene TRBJ2-1; 8 bases map to TRBD1. CDR1 MNHNY and CDR2 SVGAGI come from the germline V gene (reference sequence). This CDR3 is built from 16 residues. After removal of 0 bases from V and 7 bases from J, the junction contained 8 bases not matched to a gene. The CDR3, as DNA: TGTGCCAGCAGTTACTCGAACGGACAGGGTAGGAATGAGCAGTTCTTC. This translates into CASSYSNGQGRNEQFF.

The CDR3 nucleotides read TGTGCCAGCTCGTTTAGTGAAGAGACCCAGTACTTC. Translating it yields CASSFSEETQYF. V is TRBV18 and J is TRBJ2-5; D unclear. CDR3 length equals 12 residues. The ends were cut back, 6 bases at V and 3 bases at J, with 8 bases in the middle. Germline CDR1 is KGHSH and CDR2 is LQKENI.

This clone has a handful of counts. This CDR3 reads CASSTSGPYGYTF. In DNA, the CDR3 is TGTGCCAGCAGCACCTCAGGGCCGTATGGCTACACCTTC. The rearrangement links TRBV7-9 to TRBJ1-2; tentative D call: TRBD1 (5 bases). The CDR3 covers 13 residues. Per germline, CDR1 SEHNR and CDR2 FQNEAQ (reference sequence). Trimming removed 5 bases at V and 5 bases at J, with 12 bases between.

This clone was counted between two and nine times. The chain links TRBV19 to TRBJ1-1, with D tentatively TRBD1 (6 bases). In germline, CDR1 is LNHDA, CDR2 SQIVND (reference sequence). Trimming cost V 7 bases and J 1 base, with 19 bases left between them. The CDR3 consists of 16 residues. This CDR3 reads CASKEGEMDENTEAFF. The CDR3 DNA is TGTGCCAGTAAAGAGGGGGAAATGGACGAGAACACTGAAGCTTTCTTT. The variable domain in full, completed from reference TRBV19 and TRBJ1-1, reads DGGITQSPKYLFRKEGQNVTLSCEQNLNHDAMYWYRQDPGQGLRLIYYSQIVNDFQKGDIAEGYSVSREKKESFPLTVTSAQKNPTAFYLCASKEGEMDENTEAFFGQGTRLTVV.

The J gene is TRBJ2-7, the V gene TRBV6-5, with D perhaps matching TRBD1 (5 bases). The V end was cut by 0 bases, the J end by 3 bases, with 12 bases between. Germline-derived CDR1 and CDR2 are MNHEY and SVGAGI. The CDR3 covers 15 residues. CDR3 in DNA: TGTGCCAGCAGTTACTCGGGTCAGGGCTACTACGAGCAGTACTTC. Encoded protein: CASSYSGQGYYEQYF.

V and J are TRBV5-1 and TRBJ2-1; TRBD1 matches 7 bases. This CDR3 contains 15 residues. The V gene's germline CDR1 is SGHRS and CDR2 YFSETQ. The trim removed 2 bases at V and 4 bases at J, leaving 6 bases unmatched. The CDR3 DNA sequence: TGCGCCAGCAGCTTTTCCGACAGGGCATACAATGAGCAGTTCTTC. Translation gives CASSFSDRAYNEQFF.

J is TRBJ2-3 and V is TRBV14, with 8 positions matching TRBD1. Trimming removed 3 bases from V and 6 bases from J; junction bases left unmatched: 26. Looked up from germline, CDR1 is SGHDN and CDR2 is FVKESK. This CDR3 has 21 amino acids. CDR3 residues: CASSHLRGQGASRRAHDTQYF. CDR3 DNA: TGTGCCAGCAGCCACTTACGCGGACAGGGTGCCTCCAGAAGGGCACACGATACGCAGTATTTT.